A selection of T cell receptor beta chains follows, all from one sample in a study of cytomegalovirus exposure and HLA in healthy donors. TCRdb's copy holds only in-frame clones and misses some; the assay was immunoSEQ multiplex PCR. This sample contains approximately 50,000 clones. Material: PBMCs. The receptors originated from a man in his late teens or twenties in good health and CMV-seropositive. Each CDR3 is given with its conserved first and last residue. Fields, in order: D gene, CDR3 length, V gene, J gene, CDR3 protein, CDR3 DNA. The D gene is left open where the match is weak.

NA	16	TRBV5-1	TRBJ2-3	CASSSPGLPSTDTQYF	TGCGCCAGCAGCTCCCCGGGACTTCCTAGCACAGATACGCAGTATTTT
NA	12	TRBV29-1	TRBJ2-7	CSVELGVYEQYF	TGCAGCGTTGAACTAGGGGTATACGAGCAGTACTTC
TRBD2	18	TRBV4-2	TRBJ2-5	CASSQGQGLAGWGETQYF	TGTGCCAGCAGCCAAGGACAGGGACTAGCGGGATGGGGAGAGACCCAGTACTTC
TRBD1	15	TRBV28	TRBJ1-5	CASSSGGGGDQPQHF	TGTGCCAGCAGTTCCGGTGGAGGGGGCGATCAGCCCCAGCATTTT
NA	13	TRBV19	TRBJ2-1	CASSMNRNNEQFF	TGTGCCAGTAGTATGAACAGAAACAATGAGCAGTTCTTC
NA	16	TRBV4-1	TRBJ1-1	CASSHVHVQGQTEAFF	TGCGCCAGCAGCCATGTTCACGTACAGGGCCAGACTGAAGCTTTCTTT
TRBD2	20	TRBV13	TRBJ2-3	CASAPGAGGLRGASTDTQYF	TGTGCCAGCGCCCCTGGGGCGGGAGGCCTCCGAGGGGCGAGCACAGATACGCAGTATTTT
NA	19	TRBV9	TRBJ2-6	CASSVGRETANSGANVLTF	TGTGCCAGCAGCGTAGGTCGGGAGACGGCAAACTCTGGGGCCAACGTCCTGACTTTC
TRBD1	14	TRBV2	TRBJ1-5	CASSAGTGNQPQHF	TGTGCCAGCAGTGCCGGGACAGGCAATCAGCCCCAGCATTTT
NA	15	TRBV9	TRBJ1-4	CASSVAQGSNEKLFF	TGTGCCAGCAGCGTAGCCCAGGGAAGTAATGAAAAACTGTTTTTT
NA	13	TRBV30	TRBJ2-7	CAWKVYREGEQYF	TGTGCCTGGAAAGTGTACAGGGAAGGCGAGCAGTACTTC
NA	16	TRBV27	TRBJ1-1	CASSGWAVHMNTEAFF	TGTGCCAGCAGTGGATGGGCAGTTCACATGAACACTGAAGCTTTCTTT
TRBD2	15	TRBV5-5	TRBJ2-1	CASSLRLASRNEQFF	TGTGCCAGCAGCTTAAGACTAGCGAGTCGCAATGAGCAGTTCTTC
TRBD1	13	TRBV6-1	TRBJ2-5	CASSVTGRETQYF	TGTGCCAGCAGTGTGACAGGGCGAGAGACCCAGTACTTC
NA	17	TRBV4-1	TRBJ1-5	CASSQDPPRVGNQPQHF	TGCGCCAGCAGCCAAGATCCCCCCAGGGTGGGTAATCAGCCCCAGCATTTT
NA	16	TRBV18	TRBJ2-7	CASSPTLREASYEQYF	TGTGCCAGCTCCCCCACGTTGAGAGAGGCATCCTACGAGCAGTACTTC
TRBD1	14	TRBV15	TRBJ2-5	CATSRDRGQETQYF	TGTGCCACCAGCAGGGACAGGGGGCAAGAGACCCAGTACTTC
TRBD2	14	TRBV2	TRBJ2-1	CASLGLAGKNEQFF	TGTGCCAGCCTTGGACTAGCGGGAAAAAATGAGCAGTTCTTC
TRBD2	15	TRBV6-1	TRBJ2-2	CASSPGLANTGELFF	TGTGCCAGCAGTCCGGGACTAGCCAACACCGGGGAGCTGTTTTTT
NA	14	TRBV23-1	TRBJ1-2	CASSQFGVNYGYTF	TGCGCCAGCAGTCAATTCGGGGTTAACTATGGCTACACCTTC
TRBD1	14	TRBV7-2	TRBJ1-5	CASSLRDRGQPQHF	TGTGCCAGCAGCCTCCGGGACAGGGGCCAGCCCCAGCATTTT
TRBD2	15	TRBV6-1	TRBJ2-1	CASGPGLSRSNEQFF	TGTGCCAGCGGACCGGGACTATCGCGCTCCAATGAGCAGTTCTTC